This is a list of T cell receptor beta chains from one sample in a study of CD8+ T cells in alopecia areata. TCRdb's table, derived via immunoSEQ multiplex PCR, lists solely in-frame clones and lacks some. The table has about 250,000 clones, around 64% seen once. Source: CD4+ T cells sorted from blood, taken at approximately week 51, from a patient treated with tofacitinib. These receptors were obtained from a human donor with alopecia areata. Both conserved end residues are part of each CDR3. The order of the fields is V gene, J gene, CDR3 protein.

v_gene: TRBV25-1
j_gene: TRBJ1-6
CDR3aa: CASSKRQGPNSPLHF

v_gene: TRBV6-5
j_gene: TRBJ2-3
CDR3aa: CASCAGGGTDTQYF

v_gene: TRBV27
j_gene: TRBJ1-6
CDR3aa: CASSLDTSSYNSPLHF

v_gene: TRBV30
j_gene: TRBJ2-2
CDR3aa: CAWSVVGQRTGELFF

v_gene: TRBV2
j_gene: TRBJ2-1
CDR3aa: CASSPTKYNEQFF

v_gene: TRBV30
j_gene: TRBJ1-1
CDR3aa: CAWSHIIPNTEAFF

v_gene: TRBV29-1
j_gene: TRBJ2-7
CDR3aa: CSVILGGSPYEQYF

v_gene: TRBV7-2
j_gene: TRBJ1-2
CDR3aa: CASSPRDRSGGYTF

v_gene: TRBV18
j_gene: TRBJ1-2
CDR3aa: CASSPYQGDSGYTF

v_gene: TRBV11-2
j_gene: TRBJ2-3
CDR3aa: CASSLEGSDTQYF

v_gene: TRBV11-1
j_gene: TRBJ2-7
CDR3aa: CASSPGLAGPYEQYF

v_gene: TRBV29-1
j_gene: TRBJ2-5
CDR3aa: CSGLLETQYF

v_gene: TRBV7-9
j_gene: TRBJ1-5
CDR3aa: CASSSGATSNQPQHF

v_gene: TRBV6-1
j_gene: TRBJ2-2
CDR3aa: CASSDRGYGTGELFF